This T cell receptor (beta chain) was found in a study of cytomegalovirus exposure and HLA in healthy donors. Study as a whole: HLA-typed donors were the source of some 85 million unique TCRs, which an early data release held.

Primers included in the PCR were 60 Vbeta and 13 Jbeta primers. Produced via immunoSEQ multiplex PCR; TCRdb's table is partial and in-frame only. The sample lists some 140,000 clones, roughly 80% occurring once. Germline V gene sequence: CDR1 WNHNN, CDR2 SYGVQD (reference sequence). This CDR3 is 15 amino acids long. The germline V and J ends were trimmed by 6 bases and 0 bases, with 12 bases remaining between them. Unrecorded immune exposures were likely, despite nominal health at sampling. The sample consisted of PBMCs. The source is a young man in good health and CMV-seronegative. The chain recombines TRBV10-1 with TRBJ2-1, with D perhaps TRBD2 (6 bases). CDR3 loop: CASRKTRSSYNEQFF. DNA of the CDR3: TGCGCCAGCAGAAAGACTAGGAGCTCCTACAATGAGCAGTTCTTC.